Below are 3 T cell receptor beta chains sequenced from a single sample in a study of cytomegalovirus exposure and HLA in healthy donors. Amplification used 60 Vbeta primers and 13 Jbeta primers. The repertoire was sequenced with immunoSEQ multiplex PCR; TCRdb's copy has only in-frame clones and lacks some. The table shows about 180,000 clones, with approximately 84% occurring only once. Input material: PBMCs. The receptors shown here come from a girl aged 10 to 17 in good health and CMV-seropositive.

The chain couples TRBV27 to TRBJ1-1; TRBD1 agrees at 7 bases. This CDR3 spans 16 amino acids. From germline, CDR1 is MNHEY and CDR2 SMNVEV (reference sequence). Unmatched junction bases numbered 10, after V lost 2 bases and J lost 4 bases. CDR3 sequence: CASSLTGTDGSTEAFF. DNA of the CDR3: TGTGCCAGCAGTTTAACCGGGACAGATGGGAGCACTGAAGCTTTCTTT.

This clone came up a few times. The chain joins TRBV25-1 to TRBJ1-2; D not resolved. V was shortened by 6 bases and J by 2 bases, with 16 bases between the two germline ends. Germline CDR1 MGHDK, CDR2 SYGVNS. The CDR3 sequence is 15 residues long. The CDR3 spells CASRGEAEGNYGYTF. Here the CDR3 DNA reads TGTGCCAGCAGGGGAGAGGCAGAAGGGAACTATGGCTACACCTTC.

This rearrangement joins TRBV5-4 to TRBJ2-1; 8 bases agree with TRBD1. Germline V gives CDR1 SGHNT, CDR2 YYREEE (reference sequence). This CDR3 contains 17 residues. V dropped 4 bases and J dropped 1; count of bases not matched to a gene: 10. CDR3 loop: CASSRAPGQASYNEQFF. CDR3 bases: TGTGCCAGCAGCCGAGCCCCGGGACAGGCTTCCTACAATGAGCAGTTCTTC.